This TCR beta chain derives from a study of CD8 T cells in ankylosing spondylitis. Quantitative 5'-RACE was performed with molecular barcodes, and it yielded the TCR beta libraries. MiXCR, run by TCRdb on the 5' RACE reads, gives a single entry per CDR3 protein. The sample includes roughly 230,000 distinct CDR3 sequences, around 8% of them seen just once. V shed 5 bases and J 4 bases; nucleotides not matched to a gene: 3. The CDR3 is 13 residues long. This clonotype was recorded many times. Its antigen is currently unknown. Whole-study results and caveats: A TCR beta motif made of fewer than ten highly homologous variants seemed typical of ankylosing spondylitis blood. Disease-linked clones proved CD8+ and comparatively uncommon in peripheral blood. Disease-linked clones reportedly showed significant enrichment in matched ankylosing spondylitis synovial fluid.

The source is a female donor with ankylosing spondylitis or in good health (not recorded which). The V gene is TRBV12-3 or TRBV12-4, the J gene TRBJ1-2, with 8 bases identical to TRBD1. Sequencing was performed on blood, either unsorted or a sorted T cell fraction (not recorded which). The CDR3 bases are TGTGCCAGCAGTAAGACAGGGGCCTATGGCTACACCTTC. Its protein product is CASSKTGAYGYTF.